This is a list of T cell receptor beta chains from one sample in a study of CD8+CD57+ T cells in acquired aplastic anemia. TCRdb fed the reads into MiXCR, producing one record per CDR3 protein. This sample has approximately 470,000 distinct CDR3 sequences, with roughly a third found just once. Sequencing used sorted CD4+, CD8+, or CD8+CD57+ T cells (not recorded which) from PBMCs. The receptors were gathered from a human donor with aplastic anemia. CDR3s include the opening cysteine and the closing phenylalanine or tryptophan. D genes are given only for firm matches. The size entry is marked missing in some rows and otherwise reads once, few, many or a size class.

clone_size: few; j_call: TRBJ2-5; v_call: TRBV7-9; d_call: TRBD2; cdr3_nt: TGTGCCAGCAGCAAATTAGCGGGAGGTACCGAGACCCAGTACTTC; cdr3_aa: CASSKLAGGTETQYF
clone_size: many; j_call: TRBJ2-7; v_call: TRBV7-2; d_call: .; cdr3_nt: TGTGCCAGCAGCCGTAGGACCGAATCCTCCTACGAGCAGTACTTC; cdr3_aa: CASSRRTESSYEQYF
clone_size: .; j_call: TRBJ1-1; v_call: TRBV2; d_call: TRBD1; cdr3_nt: TGTGCCAGCAGGGACGACAGGGCCGGGTACACTGAAGCTTTCTTT; cdr3_aa: CASRDDRAGYTEAFF
clone_size: .; j_call: TRBJ1-1; v_call: TRBV10-2; d_call: .; cdr3_nt: TGCGCCAGCAGTGTTCCAGGAGGGGCTGAAGCTTTCTTT; cdr3_aa: CASSVPGGAEAFF
clone_size: many; j_call: TRBJ1-1; v_call: TRBV7-9; d_call: .; cdr3_nt: TGTGCCAGCAGCCCTAAAAACGGGGGATACACTGAAGCTTTCTTT; cdr3_aa: CASSPKNGGYTEAFF
clone_size: few; j_call: TRBJ1-1; v_call: TRBV5-4; d_call: .; cdr3_nt: TGTGCCAGCAGGGCCCGGGAGCGCTGGAACACTGAAGCTTTCTTT; cdr3_aa: CASRARERWNTEAFF
clone_size: many; j_call: TRBJ1-2; v_call: TRBV7-2; d_call: .; cdr3_nt: TGTGCCAGCAGCCCCGGACAGACCTATGGCTACACCTTC; cdr3_aa: CASSPGQTYGYTF
clone_size: few; j_call: TRBJ1-5; v_call: TRBV4-3; d_call: TRBD1; cdr3_nt: TGCGCCAGCAGCCAAGATCAGGGGGATCAGCCCCAGCATTTT; cdr3_aa: CASSQDQGDQPQHF
clone_size: many; j_call: TRBJ2-7; v_call: TRBV7-3; d_call: TRBD2; cdr3_nt: TGTGCCAGCAGCTTGGGTAGCGGGGGTGGGGACGAGCAGTACTTC; cdr3_aa: CASSLGSGGGDEQYF
clone_size: .; j_call: TRBJ2-1; v_call: TRBV11-2; d_call: .; cdr3_nt: TGTGCCAGCAGCTTCGAAGCCGGGCCCTTAATCCACAATGAGCAGTTCTTC; cdr3_aa: CASSFEAGPLIHNEQFF
clone_size: .; j_call: TRBJ2-1; v_call: TRBV6-1; d_call: TRBD2; cdr3_nt: TGTGCCAGCAGCGTTAGCGGGAGGGCGCAGTTCTTC; cdr3_aa: CASSVSGRAQFF
clone_size: .; j_call: TRBJ2-2; v_call: TRBV7-2; d_call: .; cdr3_nt: TGTGCCAGCAGCTTATTTTGGACAACCTCGGGGGAGCTGTTTTTT; cdr3_aa: CASSLFWTTSGELFF
clone_size: .; j_call: TRBJ2-7; v_call: TRBV28; d_call: TRBD2; cdr3_nt: TGTGCCAGCAGCGGGGGGTGGAAGGAACCCTACGAGCAGTACTTC; cdr3_aa: CASSGGWKEPYEQYF
clone_size: few; j_call: TRBJ2-5; v_call: TRBV20-1; d_call: .; cdr3_nt: TGCAGTGCTGTAAATCAGGAGACCCAGTACTTC; cdr3_aa: CSAVNQETQYF
clone_size: many; j_call: TRBJ2-1; v_call: TRBV20-1; d_call: .; cdr3_nt: TGCAGTGCTCCCCTTGTGGGGCAGTTCTTC; cdr3_aa: CSAPLVGQFF
clone_size: many; j_call: TRBJ2-7; v_call: TRBV20-1; d_call: .; cdr3_nt: TGCAGTGCTAGGGAGGGGGCGTCCGAGCAGTACTTC; cdr3_aa: CSAREGASEQYF
clone_size: many; j_call: TRBJ2-2; v_call: TRBV7-7; d_call: TRBD1; cdr3_nt: TGTGCTAGCAGCTCGACAGGGACCGGGGAGCTGTTTTTT; cdr3_aa: CASSSTGTGELFF
clone_size: once; j_call: TRBJ1-1; v_call: TRBV19; d_call: TRBD1; cdr3_nt: TGTGCCACCTTGGGACAGCTGAACACTGAAGCTTTCTTT; cdr3_aa: CATLGQLNTEAFF
clone_size: few; j_call: TRBJ2-7; v_call: TRBV10-3; d_call: .; cdr3_nt: TGTGCCAGCAGTACTGAAGCGGGTGAGCAGTACTTC; cdr3_aa: CASSTEAGEQYF
clone_size: .; j_call: TRBJ2-2; v_call: TRBV2; d_call: TRBD2; cdr3_nt: TGTGCGAATGGGCGCAGCGGGAATCAAGATCAGCTGTTTTTT; cdr3_aa: CANGRSGNQDQLFF
clone_size: .; j_call: TRBJ2-3; v_call: TRBV11-1; d_call: TRBD1; cdr3_nt: TGTGCCAGCAGCCCGAGACGGACAGGGGGCGGCACAGATACGCAGTATTTT; cdr3_aa: CASSPRRTGGGTDTQYF
clone_size: many; j_call: TRBJ2-6; v_call: TRBV2; d_call: TRBD1; cdr3_nt: TGTGCCACCCGACAGGGAACAGGGGCCAACGTCCTGACTTTC; cdr3_aa: CATRQGTGANVLTF
clone_size: many; j_call: TRBJ1-2; v_call: TRBV6-1; d_call: TRBD1; cdr3_nt: TGTGCCAGCAGTGAACAGGGGGCGAATGGCTACACCTTC; cdr3_aa: CASSEQGANGYTF
clone_size: few; j_call: TRBJ1-1; v_call: TRBV2; d_call: .; cdr3_nt: TGTGCCAGCAGTCAGAAACAACTCATGAACACTGAAGCTTTCTTT; cdr3_aa: CASSQKQLMNTEAFF
clone_size: many; j_call: TRBJ1-6; v_call: TRBV12-3/TRBV12-4; d_call: TRBD1; cdr3_nt: TGTGCCAGCAGTCTGACAGGGGGGGAGAATTCACCCCTCCACTTT; cdr3_aa: CASSLTGGENSPLHF
clone_size: .; j_call: TRBJ2-1; v_call: TRBV18; d_call: .; cdr3_nt: TGTGCCAGCTCACCCCGGGACTCCAAGATTTACAATGAGCAGTTCTTC; cdr3_aa: CASSPRDSKIYNEQFF
clone_size: many; j_call: TRBJ2-5; v_call: TRBV25-1; d_call: .; cdr3_nt: TGTGCCAGCAGTGAGGACAGTCGAGAACAAGAGACCCAGTACTTC; cdr3_aa: CASSEDSREQETQYF
clone_size: many; j_call: TRBJ1-1; v_call: TRBV12-3/TRBV12-4; d_call: TRBD1; cdr3_nt: TGTGCCAGCAGTTTCGACAGGGGATTTGTCACTGAAGCTTTCTTT; cdr3_aa: CASSFDRGFVTEAFF
clone_size: few; j_call: TRBJ1-6; v_call: TRBV5-4; d_call: .; cdr3_nt: TGTGCCACTCAACAGGGCACTAATTCACCCCTCCACTTT; cdr3_aa: CATQQGTNSPLHF
clone_size: few; j_call: TRBJ2-5; v_call: TRBV20-1; d_call: .; cdr3_nt: TGCAGTGCTAATATGCAAGAGACCCAGTACTTC; cdr3_aa: CSANMQETQYF
clone_size: few; j_call: TRBJ2-7; v_call: TRBV25-1; d_call: .; cdr3_nt: TGTGCCAGCAGAACACCTCTCTACCCCCGCTACGAGCAGTACTTC; cdr3_aa: CASRTPLYPRYEQYF
clone_size: .; j_call: TRBJ2-7; v_call: TRBV6-1; d_call: TRBD1; cdr3_nt: TGTGCCAGCAGTCCCCCCGGGACAGGGGGCCACGAGCAGTACTTC; cdr3_aa: CASSPPGTGGHEQYF
clone_size: few; j_call: TRBJ2-7; v_call: TRBV2; d_call: TRBD2; cdr3_nt: TGTGCCAGCAGGGGACTAGCGCGTGACTACGAGCAGCACTTC; cdr3_aa: CASRGLARDYEQHF
clone_size: .; j_call: TRBJ2-2; v_call: TRBV19; d_call: .; cdr3_nt: TGTGCCAGTAGTGCATCGGGTAGTGGGTTTGTCGGGGAGCTGTTTTTT; cdr3_aa: CASSASGSGFVGELFF
clone_size: .; j_call: TRBJ2-7; v_call: TRBV2; d_call: .; cdr3_nt: TGTGCCAGCAGTGAATTTGGAACAATTGGAAACGAGCAGTACTTC; cdr3_aa: CASSEFGTIGNEQYF
clone_size: few; j_call: TRBJ1-3; v_call: TRBV4-3; d_call: .; cdr3_nt: TGCGCCAGCAGCCAAGGGGGTGGGGACACCATATATTTT; cdr3_aa: CASSQGGGDTIYF
clone_size: few; j_call: TRBJ1-1; v_call: TRBV10-3; d_call: TRBD1; cdr3_nt: TGTGCCATCAGCGGGACAGGGGTTGAAGCTTTCTTT; cdr3_aa: CAISGTGVEAFF
clone_size: many; j_call: TRBJ1-2; v_call: TRBV10-3; d_call: .; cdr3_nt: TGTGCCAGCAGTTACACGGCAGGGTATGGCTACACCTTC; cdr3_aa: CASSYTAGYGYTF
clone_size: many; j_call: TRBJ1-2; v_call: TRBV20-1; d_call: .; cdr3_nt: TGCAGTGCCCCCAAGACAGAGAACTATGGCTACACCTTC; cdr3_aa: CSAPKTENYGYTF
clone_size: once; j_call: TRBJ2-7; v_call: TRBV6-1; d_call: TRBD2; cdr3_nt: TGTGCCAGCAGACCCGGGACTAGCGGGGGGATGAGATACGAGCAGTACTTC; cdr3_aa: CASRPGTSGGMRYEQYF
clone_size: .; j_call: TRBJ1-2; v_call: TRBV29-1; d_call: TRBD1; cdr3_nt: TGCAGCGTTGATGAGGACAGGGGGAATGGCTACACCTTC; cdr3_aa: CSVDEDRGNGYTF
clone_size: .; j_call: TRBJ1-4; v_call: TRBV6-5; d_call: .; cdr3_nt: TGTGCCAGCAGTTCGGAAAAGGCAGGGAAGGACGAAAAACTGTTTTTT; cdr3_aa: CASSSEKAGKDEKLFF
clone_size: many; j_call: TRBJ2-1; v_call: TRBV15; d_call: .; cdr3_nt: TGTGCCACCAGCCCAGGGGAGGGTGAGCAGTTCTTC; cdr3_aa: CATSPGEGEQFF
clone_size: .; j_call: TRBJ2-5; v_call: TRBV20-1; d_call: TRBD2; cdr3_nt: TGCAGTGCTTCCCCGACTAGCGGGGCCCAAGAGACCCAGTACTTC; cdr3_aa: CSASPTSGAQETQYF
clone_size: once; j_call: TRBJ2-7; v_call: TRBV25-1; d_call: .; cdr3_nt: TGTGCCAGCAGTGAATTGGCTCCCTACGAGCAGTACTTC; cdr3_aa: CASSELAPYEQYF
clone_size: .; j_call: TRBJ2-1; v_call: TRBV5-1; d_call: TRBD2; cdr3_nt: TGCGCCAGTTATAGCGGGAGGAGCAATGAGCAGTTCTTC; cdr3_aa: CASYSGRSNEQFF
clone_size: many; j_call: TRBJ2-5; v_call: TRBV2; d_call: TRBD1; cdr3_nt: TGTGCCAGCAGTAGCCTACAGGGGTCGTACCAAGAGACCCAGTACTTC; cdr3_aa: CASSSLQGSYQETQYF
clone_size: .; j_call: TRBJ2-2; v_call: TRBV30; d_call: .; cdr3_nt: TGTGCCTGGAAGCAGGGTGGGGACACCGGGGAGCTGTTTTTT; cdr3_aa: CAWKQGGDTGELFF
clone_size: many; j_call: TRBJ1-5; v_call: TRBV5-5; d_call: .; cdr3_nt: TGTGCCAGCAGCTTGTGGGGTAGCAATCAGCCCCAGCATTTT; cdr3_aa: CASSLWGSNQPQHF
clone_size: few; j_call: TRBJ2-1; v_call: TRBV12-3/TRBV12-4; d_call: .; cdr3_nt: TGTGCCAGCAGGGACTGGAAGAATGAGCAGTTCTTC; cdr3_aa: CASRDWKNEQFF
clone_size: many; j_call: TRBJ1-6; v_call: TRBV7-2; d_call: .; cdr3_nt: TGTGCCAGCAGCTTAGACGTCCTGGTCCTCCACTTT; cdr3_aa: CASSLDVLVLHF
clone_size: .; j_call: TRBJ2-2; v_call: TRBV10-3; d_call: TRBD2; cdr3_nt: TGTGCCAGCAGTGAACGGACTAGGAGCACCGGGGAGCTGTTTTTT; cdr3_aa: CASSERTRSTGELFF
clone_size: .; j_call: TRBJ1-1; v_call: TRBV5-1; d_call: .; cdr3_nt: TGCGCCAGCAGCGAAACAGGTCCTTCGGGAGAAGCTTTCTTT; cdr3_aa: CASSETGPSGEAFF